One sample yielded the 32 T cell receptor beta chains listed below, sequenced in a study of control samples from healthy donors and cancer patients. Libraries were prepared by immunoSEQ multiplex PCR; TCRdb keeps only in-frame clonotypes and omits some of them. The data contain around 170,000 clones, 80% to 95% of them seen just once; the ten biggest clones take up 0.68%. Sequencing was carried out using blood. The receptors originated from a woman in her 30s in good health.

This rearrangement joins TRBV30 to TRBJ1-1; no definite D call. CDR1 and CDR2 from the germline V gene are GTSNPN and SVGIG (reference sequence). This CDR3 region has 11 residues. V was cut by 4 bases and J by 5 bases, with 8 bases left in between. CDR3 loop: CAWISWTEAFF. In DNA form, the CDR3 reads TGTGCCTGGATATCTTGGACTGAAGCTTTCTTT.

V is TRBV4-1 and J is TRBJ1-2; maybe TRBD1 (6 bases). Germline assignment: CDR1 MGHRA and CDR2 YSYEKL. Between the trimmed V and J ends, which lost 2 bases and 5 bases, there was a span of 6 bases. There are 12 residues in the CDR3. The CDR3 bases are TGCGCCAGCAGCCAACAGGGGTATGGCTACACCTTC. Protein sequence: CASSQQGYGYTF.

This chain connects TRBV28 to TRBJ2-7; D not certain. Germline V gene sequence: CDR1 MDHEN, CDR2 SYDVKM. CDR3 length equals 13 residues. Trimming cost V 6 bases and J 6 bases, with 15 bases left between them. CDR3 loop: CASRPVGPTEQYF. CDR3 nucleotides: TGTGCCAGCAGGCCTGTGGGTCCTACCGAGCAGTACTTC.

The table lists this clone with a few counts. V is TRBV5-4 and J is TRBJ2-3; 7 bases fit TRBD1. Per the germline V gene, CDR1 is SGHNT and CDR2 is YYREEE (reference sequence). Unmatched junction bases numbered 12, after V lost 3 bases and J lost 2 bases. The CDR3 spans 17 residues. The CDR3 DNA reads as TGTGCCAGCAGCTCCGGGACAGCACCCATCTACACAGATACGCAGTATTTT. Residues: CASSSGTAPIYTDTQYF.

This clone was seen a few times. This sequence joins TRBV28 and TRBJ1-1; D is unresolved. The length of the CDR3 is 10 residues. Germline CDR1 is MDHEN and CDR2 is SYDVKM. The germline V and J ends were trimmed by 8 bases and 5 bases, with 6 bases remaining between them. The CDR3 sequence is CASHGTEAFF. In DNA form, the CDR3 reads TGTGCCAGCCACGGAACTGAAGCTTTCTTT.

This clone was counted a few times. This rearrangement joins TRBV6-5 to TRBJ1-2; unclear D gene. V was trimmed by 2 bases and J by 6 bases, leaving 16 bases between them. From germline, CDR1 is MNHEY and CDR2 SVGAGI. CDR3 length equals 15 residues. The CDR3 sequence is CASSYLFGLGDGYTF. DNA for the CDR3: TGTGCCAGCAGTTACCTTTTTGGTCTTGGGGATGGCTACACCTTC.

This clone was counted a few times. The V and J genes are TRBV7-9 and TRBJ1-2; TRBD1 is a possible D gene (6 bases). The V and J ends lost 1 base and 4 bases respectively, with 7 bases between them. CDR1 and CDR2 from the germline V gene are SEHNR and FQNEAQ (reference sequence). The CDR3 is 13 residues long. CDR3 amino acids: CASSLETGYGYTF. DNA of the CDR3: TGTGCCAGCAGCTTAGAGACAGGCTATGGCTACACCTTC.

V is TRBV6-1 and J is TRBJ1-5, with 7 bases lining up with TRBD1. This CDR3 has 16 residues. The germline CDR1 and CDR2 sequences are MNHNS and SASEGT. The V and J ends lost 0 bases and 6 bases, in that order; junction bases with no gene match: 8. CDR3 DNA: TGTGCCAGCAGTGAAGCGCAGGAAGACAGGGCTCAGCCCCAGCATTTT. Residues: CASSEAQEDRAQPQHF.

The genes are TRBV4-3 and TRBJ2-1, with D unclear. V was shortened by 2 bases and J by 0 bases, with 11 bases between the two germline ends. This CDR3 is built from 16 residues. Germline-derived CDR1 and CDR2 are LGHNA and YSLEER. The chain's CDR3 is CASSQSRVSSYNEQFF. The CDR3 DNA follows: TGCGCCAGCAGCCAATCCCGCGTCTCCTCCTACAATGAGCAGTTCTTC.

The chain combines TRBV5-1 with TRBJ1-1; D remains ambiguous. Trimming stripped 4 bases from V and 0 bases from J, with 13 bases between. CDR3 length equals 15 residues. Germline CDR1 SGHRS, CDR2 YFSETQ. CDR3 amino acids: CASSALPEMNTEAFF. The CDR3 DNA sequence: TGCGCCAGCAGCGCCCTCCCTGAGATGAACACTGAAGCTTTCTTT.

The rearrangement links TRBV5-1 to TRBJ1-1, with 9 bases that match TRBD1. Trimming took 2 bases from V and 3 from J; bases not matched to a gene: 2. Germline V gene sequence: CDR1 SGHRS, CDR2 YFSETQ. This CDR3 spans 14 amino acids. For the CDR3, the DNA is TGCGCCAGCAGCTTCGGGACAGGGTACACTGAAGCTTTCTTT. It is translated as CASSFGTGYTEAFF.

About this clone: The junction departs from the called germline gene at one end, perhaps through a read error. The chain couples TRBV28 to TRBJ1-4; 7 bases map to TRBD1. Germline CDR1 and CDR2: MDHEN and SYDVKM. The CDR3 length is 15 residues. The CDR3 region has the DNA TGTGCCAGCAGCTCCTTTCCGGGACAGAAGAAGGCCCGTATTTTT. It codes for CASSSFPGQKKARIF.

CDR3: CASSQGTSDGRTDTQYF. The CDR3 coding sequence is TGCGCCAGCAGCCAAGGGACTAGCGACGGCCGCACAGATACGCAGTATTTT. The V gene is TRBV4-3, the J gene TRBJ2-3; TRBD2 matches at 9 bases. The CDR3 totals 17 residues. The trim removed 1 base at V and 1 base at J, leaving 6 bases unmatched. The germline V gene encodes CDR1 LGHNA and CDR2 YSLEER.

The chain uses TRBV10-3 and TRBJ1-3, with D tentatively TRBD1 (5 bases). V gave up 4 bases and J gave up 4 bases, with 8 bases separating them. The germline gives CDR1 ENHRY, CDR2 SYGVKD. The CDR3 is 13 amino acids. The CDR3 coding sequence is TGTGCCATCAGTGTCCGGGGCGGAAACACCATATATTTT. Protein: CAISVRGGNTIYF.

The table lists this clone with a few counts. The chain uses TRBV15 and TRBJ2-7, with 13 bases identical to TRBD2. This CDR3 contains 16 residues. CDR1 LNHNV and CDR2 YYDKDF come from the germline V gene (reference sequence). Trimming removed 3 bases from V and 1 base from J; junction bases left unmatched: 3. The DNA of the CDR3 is TGTGCCACCAGCAGGATGGGACTAGCGGGATCCTACGAGCAGTACTTC. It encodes CATSRMGLAGSYEQYF.

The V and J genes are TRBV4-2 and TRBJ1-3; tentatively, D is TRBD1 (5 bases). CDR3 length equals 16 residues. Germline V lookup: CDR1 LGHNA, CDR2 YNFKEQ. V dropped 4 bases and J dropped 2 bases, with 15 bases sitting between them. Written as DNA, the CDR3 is TGTGCCAGCAGCCGGAAGAGGGACGGTGCTGGAAACACCATATATTTT. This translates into CASSRKRDGAGNTIYF.

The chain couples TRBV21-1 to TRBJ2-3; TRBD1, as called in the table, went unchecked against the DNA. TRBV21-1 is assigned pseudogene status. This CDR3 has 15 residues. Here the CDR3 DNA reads TGTGCCAGCAGCAACCGGGACAGCGGCACAGATACGCAGTATTTT. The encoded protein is CASSNRDSGTDTQYF.

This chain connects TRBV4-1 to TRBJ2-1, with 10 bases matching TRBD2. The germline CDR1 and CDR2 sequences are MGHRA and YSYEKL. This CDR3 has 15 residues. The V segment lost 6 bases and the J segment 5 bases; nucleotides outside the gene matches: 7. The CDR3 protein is CASSPTSGPNNEQFF. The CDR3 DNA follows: TGCGCCAGCAGTCCGACTAGCGGGCCTAACAATGAGCAGTTCTTC.

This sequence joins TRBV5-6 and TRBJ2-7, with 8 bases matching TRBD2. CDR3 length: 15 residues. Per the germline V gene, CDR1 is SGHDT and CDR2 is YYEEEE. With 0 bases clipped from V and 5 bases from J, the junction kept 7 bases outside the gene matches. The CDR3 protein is CASSLVVSGIHEQYF. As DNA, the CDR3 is TGTGCCAGCAGCTTGGTAGTTAGCGGGATCCACGAGCAGTACTTC.

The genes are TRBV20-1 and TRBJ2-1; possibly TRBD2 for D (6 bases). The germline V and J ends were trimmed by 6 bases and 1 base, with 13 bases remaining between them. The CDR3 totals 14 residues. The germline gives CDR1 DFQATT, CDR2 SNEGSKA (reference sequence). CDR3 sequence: CSASLARSYNEQFF. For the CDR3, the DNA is TGCAGTGCCAGTCTAGCGAGGTCCTACAATGAGCAGTTCTTC.

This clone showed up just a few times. The chain's CDR3 is CASSQAAGELFF. The CDR3 bases are TGTGCCAGCAGCCAGGCAGCTGGGGAGCTGTTTTTT. The chain recombines TRBV3-1 (or the pseudogene TRBV3-2) with TRBJ2-2; D gene uncertain. CDR1 is LGHDT and CDR2 is YNNKEL in the germline V gene (reference sequence). This CDR3 is built from 12 residues. V was shortened by 3 bases and J by 8 bases, with 7 bases between the two germline ends.

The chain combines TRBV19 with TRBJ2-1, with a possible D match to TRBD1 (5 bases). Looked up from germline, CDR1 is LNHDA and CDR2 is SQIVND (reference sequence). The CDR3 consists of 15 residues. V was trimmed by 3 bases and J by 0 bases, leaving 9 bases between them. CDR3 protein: CASSMGQSSYNEQFF. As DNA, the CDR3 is TGTGCCAGTAGTATGGGGCAGAGCTCCTACAATGAGCAGTTCTTC.

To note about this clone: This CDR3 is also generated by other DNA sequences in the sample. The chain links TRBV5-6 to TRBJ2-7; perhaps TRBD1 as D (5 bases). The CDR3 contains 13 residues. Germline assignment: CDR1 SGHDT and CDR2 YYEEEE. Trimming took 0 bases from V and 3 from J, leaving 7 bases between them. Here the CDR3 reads CASSLVDSYEQYF. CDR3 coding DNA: TGTGCCAGCAGCTTGGTAGACAGCTACGAGCAGTACTTC.

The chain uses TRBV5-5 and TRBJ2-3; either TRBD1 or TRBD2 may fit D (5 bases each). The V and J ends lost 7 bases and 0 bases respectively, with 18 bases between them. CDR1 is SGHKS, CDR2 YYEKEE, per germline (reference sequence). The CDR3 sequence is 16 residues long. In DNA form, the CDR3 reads TGTGCCAGCCTCAAATCCGGGGCCTATAGCACAGATACGCAGTATTTT. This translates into CASLKSGAYSTDTQYF.

The CDR3 DNA follows: TGTGCCAGCAGTACGACAGGGTCGGCGAACACCGGGGAGCTGTTTTTT. It encodes CASSTTGSANTGELFF. The J gene is TRBJ2-2, the V gene TRBV6-6; 7 bases map to TRBD1. Germline V CDR1 and CDR2: MNHNY, SVGAGI (reference sequence). The CDR3 covers 16 residues. V was clipped by 5 bases and J by 0 bases; unmatched bases: 6.

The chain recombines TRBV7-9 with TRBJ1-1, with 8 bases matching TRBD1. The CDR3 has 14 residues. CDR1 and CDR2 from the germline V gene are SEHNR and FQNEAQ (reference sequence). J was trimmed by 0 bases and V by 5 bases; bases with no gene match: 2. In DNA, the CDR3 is TGTGCCAGCAGCCCGGGACAGGTGAACACTGAAGCTTTCTTT. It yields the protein CASSPGQVNTEAFF.

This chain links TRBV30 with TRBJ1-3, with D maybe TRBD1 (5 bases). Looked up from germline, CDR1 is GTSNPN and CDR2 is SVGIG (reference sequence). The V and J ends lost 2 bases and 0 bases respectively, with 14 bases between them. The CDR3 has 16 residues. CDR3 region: CAWSRAGRLSGNTIYF. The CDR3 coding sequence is TGTGCCTGGAGTCGGGCGGGACGGCTCTCTGGAAACACCATATATTTT. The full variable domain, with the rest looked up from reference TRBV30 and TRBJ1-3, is SQTIHQWPATLVQPVGSPLSLECTVEGTSNPNLYWYRQAAGRGLQLLFYSVGIGQISSEVPQNLSASRPQDRQFILSSKKLLLSDSGFYLCAWSRAGRLSGNTIYFGEGSWLTVV.

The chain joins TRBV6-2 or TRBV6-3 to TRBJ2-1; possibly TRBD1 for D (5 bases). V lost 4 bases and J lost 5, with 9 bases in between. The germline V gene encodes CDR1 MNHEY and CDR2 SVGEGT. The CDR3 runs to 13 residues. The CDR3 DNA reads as TGTGCCAGCAGTTCAAAGGGGAACAATGAGCAGTTCTTC. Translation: CASSSKGNNEQFF.

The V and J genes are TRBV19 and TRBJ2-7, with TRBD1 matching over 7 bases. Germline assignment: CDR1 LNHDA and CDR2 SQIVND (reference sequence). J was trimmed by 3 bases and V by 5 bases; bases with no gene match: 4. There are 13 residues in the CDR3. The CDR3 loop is CASSARQGYEQYF. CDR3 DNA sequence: TGTGCCAGTAGTGCCCGACAGGGCTACGAGCAGTACTTC.

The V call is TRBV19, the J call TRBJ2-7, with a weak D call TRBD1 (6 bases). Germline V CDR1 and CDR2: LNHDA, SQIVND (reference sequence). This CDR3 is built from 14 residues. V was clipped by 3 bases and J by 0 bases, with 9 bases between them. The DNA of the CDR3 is TGTGCCAGTAGTATTACCAGGGGCTCCTACGAGCAGTACTTC. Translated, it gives CASSITRGSYEQYF.

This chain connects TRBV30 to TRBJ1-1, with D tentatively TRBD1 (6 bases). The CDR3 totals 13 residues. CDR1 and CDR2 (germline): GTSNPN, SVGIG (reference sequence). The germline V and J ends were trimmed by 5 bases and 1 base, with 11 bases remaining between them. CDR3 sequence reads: CAWGGQPNTEAFF. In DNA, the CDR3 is TGTGCCTGGGGAGGACAGCCGAACACTGAAGCTTTCTTT.

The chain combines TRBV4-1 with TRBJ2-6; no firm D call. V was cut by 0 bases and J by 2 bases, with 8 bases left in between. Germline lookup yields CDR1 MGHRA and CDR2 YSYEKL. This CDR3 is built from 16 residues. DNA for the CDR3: TGCGCCAGCAGCCAAGAGTCCACGACTGGGGCCAACGTCCTGACTTTC. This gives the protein CASSQESTTGANVLTF.